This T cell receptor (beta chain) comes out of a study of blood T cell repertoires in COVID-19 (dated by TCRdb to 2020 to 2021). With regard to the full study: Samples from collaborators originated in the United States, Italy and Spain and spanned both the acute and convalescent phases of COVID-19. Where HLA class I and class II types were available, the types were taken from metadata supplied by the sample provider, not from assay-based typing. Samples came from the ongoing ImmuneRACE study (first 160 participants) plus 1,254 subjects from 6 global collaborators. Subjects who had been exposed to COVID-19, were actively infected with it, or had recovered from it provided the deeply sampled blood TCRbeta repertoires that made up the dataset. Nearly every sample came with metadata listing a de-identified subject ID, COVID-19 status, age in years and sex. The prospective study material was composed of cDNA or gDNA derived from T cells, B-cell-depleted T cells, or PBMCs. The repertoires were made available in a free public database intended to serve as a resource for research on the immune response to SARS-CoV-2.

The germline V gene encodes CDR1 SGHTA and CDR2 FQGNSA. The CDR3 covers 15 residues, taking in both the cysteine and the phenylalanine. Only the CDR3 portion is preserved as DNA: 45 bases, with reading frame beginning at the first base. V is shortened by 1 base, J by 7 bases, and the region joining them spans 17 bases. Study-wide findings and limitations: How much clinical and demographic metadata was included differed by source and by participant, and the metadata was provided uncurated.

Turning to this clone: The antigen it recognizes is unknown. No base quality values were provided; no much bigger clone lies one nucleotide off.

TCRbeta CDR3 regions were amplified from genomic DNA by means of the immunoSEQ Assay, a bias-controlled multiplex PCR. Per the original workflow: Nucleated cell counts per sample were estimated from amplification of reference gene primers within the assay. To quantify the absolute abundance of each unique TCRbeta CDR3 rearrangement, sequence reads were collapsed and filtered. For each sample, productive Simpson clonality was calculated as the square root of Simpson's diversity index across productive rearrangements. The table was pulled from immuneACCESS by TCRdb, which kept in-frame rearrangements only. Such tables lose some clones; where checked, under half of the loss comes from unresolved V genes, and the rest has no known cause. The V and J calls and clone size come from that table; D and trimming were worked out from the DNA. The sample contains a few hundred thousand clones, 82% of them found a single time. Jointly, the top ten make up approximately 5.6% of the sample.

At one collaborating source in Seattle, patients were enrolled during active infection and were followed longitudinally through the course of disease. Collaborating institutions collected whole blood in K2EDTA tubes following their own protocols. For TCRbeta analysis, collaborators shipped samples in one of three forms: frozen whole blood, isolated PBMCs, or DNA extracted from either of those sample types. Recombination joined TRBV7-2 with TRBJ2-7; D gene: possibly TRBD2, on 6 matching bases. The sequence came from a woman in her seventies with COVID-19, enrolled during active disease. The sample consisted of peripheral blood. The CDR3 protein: CASSLESSRGSEQYF. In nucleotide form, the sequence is TGTGCCAGCAGCTTAGAATCGAGTCGGGGGTCAGAGCAGTACTTC.